The subject of this entry is one T cell receptor beta chain. Antigen unknown. Different DNA sequences within this sample yield the same CDR3. This sample stems from a study of beta chain features in type 1 diabetes. Germline CDR1 MNHEY, CDR2 SVGAGI. The CDR3 extends over 12 amino acids. The V gene lost 6 bases and the J gene lost 4 bases, with 7 bases spanning the gap. Study-wide results and limits: Insertions were fewer and deletions more numerous at VDJ junctions in type 1 diabetes patients. The study found moderately but significantly shorter TCRB CDR3s in all four CD4+ subsets of Type 1 diabetes patients. Compared with healthy donors, patients appeared to share more similar naive, central memory and regulatory TCRB repertoires.

A heparinised blood draw that averaged around 0.12 L was obtained once from each donor. Cells sorted by CD45RO/CCR7/CD25/CD127/CD95/CD27 comprised CD4+ naive, central memory, regulatory and stem cell-like memory cells. What was sequenced were expressed TCRB transcripts, since all of the isolated RNA had been reverse transcribed. Some clones are missing from TCRdb's copy, which holds only in-frame ones; the method was immunoSEQ multiplex PCR. The data contain 600,000 to 700,000 clones, approximately 13% of them singletons. This receptor was obtained from a man in his thirties or forties with type 1 diabetes. V is TRBV6-5 and J is TRBJ1-3; D might be TRBD1 (5 bases). Sequencing used naive CD4+ T cells from blood. The CDR3 sequence: CASRGPGNTIYF. CDR3 bases: TGTGCCAGCAGGGGACCGGGAAACACCATATATTTT.